The 32 T cell receptor beta chains below were found in one sample sequenced in a study of T-cell reconstitution after alpha-beta-depleted transplantation in children. The authors prepared the TCRbeta library with unique molecular identifiers. TCRdb recomputed calls from the PCR reads with MiXCR, one row per CDR3 protein. The sample consists of some 530,000 distinct CDR3 sequences, roughly an eighth of them appearing once. This material consisted of PBMCs from the stem cell graft donor, taken from the stem cell graft. All receptors derive from a human donor who donated a stem cell graft to a child with combined immunodeficiency.

The sample holds many counts of this clonotype. The chain employs TRBV4-3 and TRBJ2-3; D unresolved. CDR3 length: 16 amino acids. The ends were cut back, 4 bases at V and 6 bases at J, with 20 bases in the middle. The V gene's germline CDR1 is LGHNA and CDR2 YSLEER. The CDR3 sequence: CASSPRPASLADTQYF. As DNA, the CDR3 is TGCGCCAGCAGCCCCCGACCGGCTTCCCTGGCGGATACGCAGTATTTT.

In this sample, this clonotype turned up a few times. The CDR3 protein is CASSRDRPSEQYF. DNA for the CDR3: TGTGCCAGCAGCAGGGACAGGCCTTCCGAGCAGTACTTC. The chain couples TRBV6-2 or TRBV6-3 to TRBJ2-7; 8 nucleotides line up with TRBD1. The V segment lost 6 bases and the J segment 6 bases; nucleotides outside the gene matches: 7. The CDR3 has 13 residues. Germline-derived CDR1 and CDR2 are MNHEY and SVGEGT.

This rearrangement joins TRBV4-1 to TRBJ2-1, with a weak D call TRBD2 (7 bases). This CDR3 region has 16 residues. V lost 3 bases, J lost 3 bases, and 15 bases lay in between. Germline assignment: CDR1 MGHRA and CDR2 YSYEKL. This chain's CDR3 is CASSHTWGGSYNEQFF. The CDR3 DNA reads as TGCGCCAGCAGCCACACTTGGGGGGGCAGCTACAATGAGCAGTTCTTC.

This clonotype was seen only a few times. V usage is TRBV28 and J usage is TRBJ2-7, with no clear D. Trimming removed 5 bases from V and 6 bases from J, with 17 bases in between. CDR3 size: 14 residues. The germline gives CDR1 MDHEN, CDR2 SYDVKM. CDR3 DNA sequence: TGTGCCAGCAGTCGCATGGACCTCTGGGGCGAGCAGTACTTC. This translates into CASSRMDLWGEQYF.

As regards this clonotype: A junction boundary mismatches the germline segment, possibly from a read error. CDR3: CATSQDDAGTSSYEQYF. In DNA, the CDR3 is TGTGCCACCAGCCAAGATGATGCAGGGACATCGTCCTACGAGCAGTACTTC. The chain recombines TRBV3-1 with TRBJ2-7; possibly TRBD1 for D (6 bases). The CDR3 is 17 residues long. Germline lookup yields CDR1 LGHDT and CDR2 YNNKEL (reference sequence).

V gene TRBV30 combines with J gene TRBJ2-2, with TRBD2 identical over 13 bases. The CDR3 covers 15 residues. After removal of 3 bases from V and 5 bases from J, the junction contained 3 bases not matched to a gene. CDR1 is GTSNPN, CDR2 SVGIG, per germline (reference sequence). The CDR3 DNA follows: TGTGCCTGGAGAGGGACTAGCGGGGAGACCGGGGAGCTGTTTTTT. Its translation is CAWRGTSGETGELFF.

In its sample, this clonotype was seen many times. Here the CDR3 reads CAASNRPYEQYF. Written as DNA, the CDR3 is TGTGCCGCTTCCAACAGGCCCTACGAGCAGTACTTC. The J gene is TRBJ2-7, the V gene TRBV6-6; maybe TRBD1 (5 bases). This CDR3 contains 12 residues. Germline CDR1 reads MNHNY; CDR2 reads SVGAGI (reference sequence). V lost 11 bases and J 2 bases, leaving 13 bases between the germline ends.

V and J are TRBV24-1 and TRBJ2-3; no definite D call. The CDR3 covers 15 residues. Germline V gives CDR1 KGHDR, CDR2 SFDVKD. V lost 4 bases and J 0 bases, leaving 10 bases between the germline ends. The CDR3 reads CATSDRLTSTDTQYF. The CDR3 DNA reads as TGTGCCACCAGTGACCGACTGACTAGCACAGATACGCAGTATTTT.

This clonotype was picked up many times. The genes are TRBV5-1 and TRBJ2-1; no firm D call. The CDR3 is 13 amino acids. The ends were cut back, 5 bases at V and 4 bases at J, with 10 bases in the middle. The germline V gene encodes CDR1 SGHRS and CDR2 YFSETQ. The CDR3 sequence: CASRVTDYNEQFF. CDR3 DNA: TGCGCCAGCAGGGTCACAGATTACAATGAGCAGTTCTTC.

The chain combines TRBV10-3 with TRBJ2-2; possible D gene TRBD2, 5 bases. The CDR3 has 13 amino acids. V shed 8 bases and J shed 7 bases, with 14 bases lying between them. Germline V gene data show CDR1 as ENHRY and CDR2 as SYGVKD. The CDR3 nucleotides read TGTGCCATCGGCCCGAGTGGAGGCGGGGAGCTGTTTTTT. Its protein product is CAIGPSGGGELFF.

This rearrangement joins TRBV20-1 to TRBJ2-1, with a weak D call TRBD2 (6 bases). V lost 7 bases and J lost 4, with 26 bases in between. CDR1 and CDR2 (germline): DFQATT, SNEGSKA (reference sequence). The CDR3 covers 17 residues. The CDR3 DNA is TGCAGTGGTAGGAGGATAGCGGCCCCTGGGGAGTACAATGAGCAGTTCTTC. Encoded protein: CSGRRIAAPGEYNEQFF.

The CDR3 loop reads CASSLRKTYGYTF. In DNA, the CDR3 is TGTGCCAGCAGTTTGAGAAAGACCTATGGCTACACCTTC. The genes are TRBV12-3 or TRBV12-4 and TRBJ1-2; D uncertain. The germline V and J ends were trimmed by 3 bases and 4 bases, with 9 bases remaining between them. The CDR3 sequence is 13 residues long.

This clonotype was counted between two and nine times. The rearrangement links TRBV29-1 to TRBJ2-7; 9 nucleotides line up with TRBD2. The CDR3 extends over 13 amino acids. Per germline, CDR1 SQVTM and CDR2 ANQGSEA. V trimming: 7 bases; J trimming: 4 bases; junction bases outside the gene matches: 8. The CDR3 DNA sequence: TGCAGCGCCCGCGGGGGGGCAACTTACGAGCAGTACTTC. This gives the protein CSARGGATYEQYF.

This clonotype was counted ten times or more. This chain links TRBV5-1 with TRBJ1-2; TRBD1 might be the D (5 bases). The V end was cut by 3 bases, the J end by 4 bases, with 7 bases between. This CDR3 spans 12 amino acids. Germline V CDR1 and CDR2: SGHRS, YFSETQ. CDR3 sequence: CASSWGGYGYTF. The CDR3 DNA reads as TGCGCCAGCAGCTGGGGGGGCTATGGCTACACCTTC.

There are a few counts of this clonotype. The chain combines TRBV25-1 with TRBJ2-7; TRBD1 is a possible D gene (6 bases). V lost 4 bases, J lost 3 bases, and 13 bases lay in between. The CDR3 is 14 amino acids. CDR1 is MGHDK, CDR2 SYGVNS, per germline. CDR3 sequence reads: CASSGPGAYYEQYF. CDR3 nucleotide sequence: TGTGCCAGCAGTGGGCCAGGGGCCTACTACGAGCAGTACTTC.

This clonotype appeared a few times. The chain links TRBV12-3 or TRBV12-4 to TRBJ2-1; a weak D match, TRBD1 (6 bases). Trimming took off 4 bases at V and 12 bases at J, with 16 bases between the two ends. CDR3 length: 13 amino acids. CDR3 DNA: TGTGCCAGCAGTTCTACAGGGTCCGGAGGGCAGTTCTTC. This gives the protein CASSSTGSGGQFF.

The gene calls are TRBV19 and TRBJ2-5; TRBD1 agrees at 8 bases. This CDR3 has 17 amino acids. The J segment lost 6 bases and the V segment lost 5 bases, leaving 17 bases of the junction unmatched. CDR1 and CDR2 (germline): LNHDA, SQIVND (reference sequence). CDR3 residues: CASSLSGQGGLGQTQYF. Written as DNA, the CDR3 is TGTGCCAGTAGTCTATCAGGACAGGGCGGGCTCGGGCAGACCCAGTACTTC.

This clonotype was observed a few times. The chain recombines TRBV7-9 with TRBJ2-2; tentatively, D is TRBD1 (6 bases). CDR3 length: 17 amino acids. Trimming removed 1 base from V and 3 bases from J, with 15 bases in between. Per the germline V gene, CDR1 is SEHNR and CDR2 is FQNEAQ (reference sequence). CDR3 nucleotide sequence: TGTGCCAGCAGCTTAGATGCTACAGGGTTGCACACCGGGGAGCTGTTTTTT. This translates into CASSLDATGLHTGELFF.

The chain is built from TRBV19 and TRBJ2-3; no reliable D call. This CDR3 has 13 amino acids. V was clipped by 6 bases and J by 6 bases, with 13 bases between them. Germline V gene lookup returns CDR1 LNHDA and CDR2 SQIVND (reference sequence). This CDR3 is CASSMAKEDTQYF. Written as DNA, the CDR3 is TGTGCCAGTAGCATGGCAAAGGAGGATACGCAGTATTTT.

J is TRBJ2-1 and V is TRBV6-2 or TRBV6-3; 9 nucleotides line up with TRBD2. The CDR3 is 15 amino acids. Germline trimming cut 5 bases from V and 1 base from J; bases unmatched to any gene: 3. The germline V gene encodes CDR1 MNHEY and CDR2 SVGEGT. Here the CDR3 reads CASSKGLASYNEQFF. Here the CDR3 DNA reads TGTGCCAGCAGTAAGGGACTAGCTTCCTACAATGAGCAGTTCTTC.

The sample holds many counts of this clonotype. The gene calls are TRBV9 and TRBJ2-2; either TRBD1 or TRBD2 may supply D (5 bases each). V was trimmed by 4 bases and J by 6 bases, leaving 25 bases between them. Germline V CDR1 and CDR2: SGDLS, YYNGEE. The CDR3 is 18 amino acids. Here the CDR3 reads CASSPARLGRPGPGELFF. The CDR3 coding sequence is TGTGCCAGCAGCCCCGCCCGACTGGGTCGCCCGGGACCCGGGGAGCTGTTTTTT. Full variable domain (rest looked up from reference TRBV9 and TRBJ2-2): DSGVTQTPKHLITATGQRVTLRCSPRSGDLSVYWYQQSLDQGLQFLIQYYNGEERAKGNILERFSAQQFPDLHSELNLSSLELGDSALYFCASSPARLGRPGPGELFFGEGSRLTVL.

The sample holds a few counts of this clonotype. The chain uses TRBV7-2 and TRBJ1-2, with D unclear. Per germline, CDR1 SGHTA and CDR2 FQGNSA. This CDR3 comprises 15 residues. Trimming stripped 5 bases from V and 7 bases from J, with 20 bases between. The CDR3 bases are TGTGCCAGCAGCCGAACCCCGCCGGGGAGGTCTGGCTACACCTTC. As protein: CASSRTPPGRSGYTF.

This clonotype was seen a handful of times. V gene TRBV4-2 combines with J gene TRBJ1-5; possibly TRBD1 for D (6 bases). The germline V gene has CDR1 LGHNA and CDR2 YNFKEQ. This CDR3 has 15 amino acids. The V end lost 5 bases, the J end lost 0 bases, and 11 bases lay between the germline ends. CDR3 in amino acids: CASSGTGSSNQPQHF. The DNA of the CDR3 is TGTGCCAGCAGCGGTACAGGGAGTAGCAATCAGCCCCAGCATTTT.

A word on this clonotype: A single base separates this from a much larger clone, so it may be a read error. This chain joins TRBV11-2 and TRBJ2-3, with 11 bases lining up with TRBD2. The CDR3 runs to 14 residues. From germline, CDR1 is SGHAT and CDR2 FQNNGV. CDR3 nucleotides: TGTGCCAGTCAACGAGGACTAGCGGGTGATAGGCAGTATTTT. Protein: CASQRGLAGDRQYF.

This clonotype appeared many times. This chain uses TRBV12-3 or TRBV12-4 with TRBJ1-2, with TRBD1 identical over 9 bases. V lost 5 bases to trimming and J lost 7 bases; unmatched junction nucleotides: 8. CDR3 length: 14 amino acids. This chain's CDR3 is CASSPRDRAGGYTF. CDR3 sequence (DNA): TGTGCCAGCAGTCCCCGGGACAGGGCGGGTGGCTACACCTTC.

This clonotype was seen more than once but under ten times. CDR3 region: CASSQERFGAQETQYF. In nucleotides, the CDR3 is TGTGCCAGCAGCCAAGAGCGTTTCGGGGCTCAAGAGACCCAGTACTTC. The chain couples TRBV3-1 to TRBJ2-5; possibly TRBD1 or TRBD2 for D (5 bases each). The germline CDR1 and CDR2 sequences are LGHDT and YNNKEL (reference sequence). The CDR3 runs 16 residues. Deletions cut 0 bases from V and 2 bases from J, with 13 bases between.

The chain links TRBV7-2 to TRBJ2-1, with D possibly called TRBD1 or TRBD2 (5 bases each). The CDR3 runs to 14 residues. In germline, CDR1 is SGHTA, CDR2 FQGNSA. V dropped 1 base and J dropped 7 bases, with 11 bases sitting between them. As DNA, the CDR3 is TGTGCCAGCAGCTTAGGGGACCGAACTAATGAGCAGTTCTTC. It codes for CASSLGDRTNEQFF.

The chain has TRBV7-2 and TRBJ1-1; D is ambiguous. Trimming removed 5 bases from V and 6 bases from J, with 13 bases in between. From germline, CDR1 is SGHTA and CDR2 FQGNSA. The CDR3 spans 13 residues. The CDR3 nucleotides are TGTGCCAGCAGCCCGCGCCGGGGAGCTGAAGCTTTCTTT. It codes for CASSPRRGAEAFF.

Note on this clonotype: One junction end disagrees with the germline gene, perhaps due to a read error. This chain uses TRBV7-8 with TRBJ2-7, with 10 bases identical to TRBD2. CDR3 length: 13 amino acids. Germline-derived CDR1 and CDR2 are SGHVS and FQNEAQ. The DNA of the CDR3 is TGTGCCAGAAGCTTAGCGGGGGGCTACGAGCAGTACTTC. Translating it yields CARSLAGGYEQYF.

This clonotype was recorded at least ten times. The CDR3 reads CASSLETGPKHYGYTF. In DNA form, the CDR3 reads TGCGCCAGCAGCTTGGAGACAGGACCAAAACACTATGGCTACACCTTC. The chain is built from TRBV5-1 and TRBJ1-2, with D perhaps matching TRBD1 (6 bases). The CDR3 spans 16 residues. Between the trimmed V and J ends, which lost 0 bases and 3 bases, there was a span of 15 bases. The germline V gene has CDR1 SGHRS and CDR2 YFSETQ. The complete variable domain, with remaining parts taken from reference TRBV5-1 and TRBJ1-2, reads KAGVTQTPRYLIKTRGQQVTLSCSPISGHRSVSWYQQTPGQGLQFLFEYFSETQRNKGNFPGRFSGRQFSNSRSEMNVSTLELGDSALYLCASSLETGPKHYGYTFGSGTRLTVV.

The chain couples TRBV20-1 to TRBJ2-1; D perhaps matches TRBD2 (6 bases). Germline V gene lookup returns CDR1 DFQATT and CDR2 SNEGSKA (reference sequence). V shed 6 bases and J shed 12 bases, with 15 bases lying between them. This CDR3 is 11 amino acids long. CDR3 sequence: CSAPTSHMQFF. The DNA of the CDR3 is TGCAGTGCCCCGACTAGTCATATGCAGTTCTTC.

This clonotype showed up just a few times. The chain recombines TRBV29-1 with TRBJ2-6; no firm D call. This CDR3 spans 14 amino acids. Trimming stripped 3 bases from V and 1 base from J, with 7 bases between. Per germline, CDR1 SQVTM and CDR2 ANQGSEA. CDR3 bases: TGCAGCGTTGACGTGGGTTCTGGGGCCAACGTCCTGACTTTC. This sequence encodes CSVDVGSGANVLTF.